A selection of T cell receptor beta chains follows, all from one sample in a study of identical twins. MiXCR was run by TCRdb on the 5' RACE reads, yielding one entry per CDR3 protein. The sample comprises around 510,000 distinct CDR3 sequences, 13% to 15% of which are singletons, and approximately 0.98% rests with the top ten. A further study also used this sample, focusing on yellow fever vaccine responses in identical twins.

What was sequenced was CD4+ T cells sorted from blood. Receptor source: a woman under 30 in good health. Each CDR3 is given with its conserved first and last residue. The D gene is left open where the match is weak. Where a row states a size, it is once, few, many or the class of an expanded clone; other rows omit it.

v_call	j_call	clone_size	d_call	cdr3_aa	cdr3_nt
TRBV12-3/TRBV12-4	TRBJ2-5	many	-	CASRTGALQETQYF	TGTGCCAGCAGGACAGGAGCATTACAAGAGACCCAGTACTTC
TRBV12-3/TRBV12-4	TRBJ2-4	many	TRBD2	CASSLNAGGPKNIQYF	TGTGCCAGCAGTTTGAATGCGGGAGGGCCTAAAAACATTCAGTACTTC
TRBV10-3	TRBJ2-3	few	TRBD2	CASSGGGATQYF	TGTGCCAGTAGCGGGGGGGGAGCTACGCAGTATTTT
TRBV5-1	TRBJ2-3	-	TRBD1	CASSLGASGGADTQYF	TGCGCCAGCAGCTTGGGGGCCTCAGGGGGCGCAGATACGCAGTATTTT
TRBV24-1	TRBJ1-5	many	-	CATSVGGNQPQHF	TGTGCCACCAGTGTGGGGGGAAATCAGCCCCAGCATTTT
TRBV7-9	TRBJ2-5	few	TRBD2	CASSHAGGGETQYF	TGTGCCAGCAGCCATGCCGGGGGAGGGGAGACCCAGTACTTC
TRBV7-9	TRBJ2-5	many	-	CASSLTMDGKETQYF	TGTGCCAGCAGCCTAACCATGGACGGAAAAGAGACCCAGTACTTC
TRBV24-1	TRBJ2-7	-	-	CATSDPGSGNHEQYF	TGTGCCACCAGTGATCCGGGATCCGGTAACCACGAGCAGTACTTC
TRBV27	TRBJ1-4	-	-	CASSGPGLGGEKLFF	TGTGCCAGCAGTGGGCCCGGGTTGGGGGGTGAAAAACTGTTTTTT
TRBV14	TRBJ1-1	few	-	CASSQDEGLDTEAFF	TGTGCCAGCAGCCAAGATGAGGGCTTGGACACTGAAGCTTTCTTT
TRBV12-3/TRBV12-4	TRBJ2-5	many	-	CASGRETQYF	TGTGCCAGCGGCCGAGAGACCCAGTACTTC
TRBV7-9	TRBJ2-1	few	TRBD2	CASSRTSGGANEQFF	TGTGCCAGCAGCCGGACTAGCGGGGGGGCCAATGAGCAGTTCTTC
TRBV20-1	TRBJ2-1	-	TRBD1	CSARILGQGWSDEQFF	TGCAGTGCTAGAATACTGGGACAGGGATGGTCGGATGAGCAGTTCTTC
TRBV28	TRBJ2-7	-	-	CASTLPGVDYEQYF	TGTGCCAGCACCCTCCCAGGGGTCGACTACGAGCAGTACTTC
TRBV12-3/TRBV12-4	TRBJ2-1	few	TRBD2	CASSLAVGGGYNEQFF	TGTGCCAGCAGTTTAGCGGTCGGGGGGGGATACAATGAGCAGTTCTTC
TRBV2	TRBJ2-3	many	-	CASSESFTDTQYF	TGTGCCAGCAGTGAGTCCTTCACAGATACGCAGTATTTT
TRBV5-1	TRBJ2-1	few	-	CASSLGGRYNEQFF	TGCGCCAGCAGCTTGGGGGGCCGCTACAATGAGCAGTTCTTC
TRBV7-2	TRBJ1-6	-	-	CASSLFFDRAYSPLHF	TGTGCCAGCAGCTTATTTTTCGACAGAGCCTATTCACCCCTCCACTTT
TRBV20-1	TRBJ1-1	many	-	CSASGLYRGAEAFF	TGCAGTGCCAGTGGACTCTACCGGGGAGCTGAAGCTTTCTTT
TRBV7-9	TRBJ1-1	-	-	CASSFLADTEAFF	TGTGCCAGCAGCTTTCTGGCCGACACTGAAGCTTTCTTT
TRBV11-2	TRBJ2-5	many	-	CASSLEAETQYF	TGCGCCAGCAGCTTGGAAGCCGAGACCCAGTACTTC
TRBV24-1	TRBJ2-3	few	-	CATSDLRGRTDTQYF	TGTGCCACCAGTGATTTAAGGGGAAGAACAGATACGCAGTATTTT
TRBV5-8	TRBJ2-7	-	-	CASSSGTLPLSYEQYF	TGTGCCAGCAGTTCCGGGACATTGCCTTTGAGCTACGAGCAGTACTTC
TRBV5-1	TRBJ2-3	-	TRBD2	CASSLATTSGSGYSTDTQYF	TGCGCCAGCAGCTTGGCCACGACTAGCGGGAGTGGTTATAGCACAGATACGCAGTATTTT
TRBV20-1	TRBJ1-6	many	-	CSAREVRDGNSPLHF	TGCAGTGCTAGAGAGGTCAGGGATGGTAATTCACCCCTCCACTTT
TRBV28	TRBJ2-7	-	-	CASLTRRSGYEQYF	TGTGCCAGCCTAACGAGGCGCAGCGGGTACGAGCAGTACTTC
TRBV7-2	TRBJ2-1	-	-	CASSFAAGSSYNEQFF	TGTGCCAGCAGCTTTGCGGCGGGGAGCTCCTACAATGAGCAGTTCTTC
TRBV29-1	TRBJ2-2	few	-	CSVDTRRGPSTGELFF	TGCAGCGTTGATACCCGGAGAGGGCCTAGCACCGGGGAGCTGTTTTTT
TRBV20-1	TRBJ2-5	few	TRBD1	CSARDRGRETQYF	TGCAGTGCTAGGGACAGGGGGCGAGAGACCCAGTACTTC
TRBV7-2	TRBJ2-1	-	-	CASSFMGGPENEQFF	TGTGCCAGCAGCTTTATGGGGGGGCCCGAAAATGAGCAGTTCTTC
TRBV6-5	TRBJ1-4	many	-	CASSYSIRASQGEKLFF	TGTGCCAGCAGTTACTCTATCAGGGCCAGCCAAGGGGAAAAACTGTTTTTT
TRBV20-1	TRBJ1-2	-	-	CSASTARYGYTF	TGCAGTGCTTCGACAGCCCGCTATGGCTACACCTTC
TRBV6-2/TRBV6-3	TRBJ2-7	-	-	CASNFFRDTKGYF	TGTGCCAGCAACTTCTTCCGGGACACCAAGGGGTACTTC
TRBV11-3	TRBJ2-1	few	TRBD2	CASSSSGRESYNEQFF	TGTGCCAGCAGCTCCAGCGGGAGAGAGTCCTACAATGAGCAGTTCTTC
TRBV12-5	TRBJ1-2	-	TRBD1	CASGLVLGTGGNYGYTF	TGTGCTAGTGGTTTGGTACTCGGGACAGGGGGGAACTATGGCTACACCTTC
TRBV6-2/TRBV6-3	TRBJ1-1	few	TRBD1	CASSLGQGLGNTEAFF	TGTGCCAGCAGTCTCGGACAGGGGCTGGGCAACACTGAAGCTTTCTTT
TRBV18	TRBJ2-3	-	-	CASSSTAVSTDTQYF	TGTGCCAGCTCATCGACAGCAGTTAGCACAGATACGCAGTATTTT
TRBV29-1	TRBJ2-7	many	-	CSVAGATYEQYF	TGCAGCGTTGCGGGGGCGACCTACGAGCAGTACTTC
TRBV25-1	TRBJ2-2	few	-	CASSESPPRGNTGELFF	TGTGCCAGCAGTGAATCCCCCCCAAGGGGCAACACCGGGGAGCTGTTTTTT
TRBV12-3/TRBV12-4	TRBJ2-5	many	TRBD2	CASSLLAGEETQYF	TGTGCCAGCAGTTTATTAGCGGGGGAAGAGACCCAGTACTTC
TRBV5-1	TRBJ1-1	-	-	CASSSYRFMNTEAFF	TGCGCCAGCAGCTCTTACAGATTCATGAACACTGAAGCTTTCTTT
TRBV11-2	TRBJ2-5	few	TRBD1	CASTRTGKETQYF	TGTGCCAGCACCCGGACAGGCAAAGAGACCCAGTACTTC
TRBV11-2	TRBJ2-1	many	-	CASSATESSSYNEQFF	TGTGCCAGCAGCGCGACTGAAAGCAGCTCCTACAATGAGCAGTTCTTC
TRBV7-2	TRBJ1-2	few	-	CASSSPVGVPYGYTF	TGTGCCAGCAGCTCACCTGTCGGGGTACCCTATGGCTACACCTTC
TRBV6-5	TRBJ1-1	-	-	CASSYNWTEAFF	TGTGCCAGCAGTTATAACTGGACTGAAGCTTTCTTT